Shown below are 8 T cell receptor beta chains from a single sample sequenced in a study of T cell changes during pregnancy in multiple sclerosis. Sequencing was performed with immunoSEQ multiplex PCR; in TCRdb, only in-frame clones are kept and a portion is missing. The sample records tens of thousands of clones, roughly 93% being singletons. The sequenced sample was peripheral blood, obtained in the third trimester of pregnancy. All receptors come from a female donor with multiple sclerosis, enrolled in a pregnancy study.

The chain links TRBV4-1 to TRBJ1-2, with D possibly matching TRBD1 (6 bases). The CDR3 is 12 residues long. CDR1 is MGHRA, CDR2 YSYEKL, per germline. V gave up 3 bases and J gave up 6 bases, with 8 bases separating them. CDR3 sequence reads: CASSHEGDGYTF. DNA for the CDR3: TGCGCCAGCAGCCATGAGGGGGATGGCTACACCTTC.

The J gene is TRBJ2-5, the V gene TRBV19, with 7 nucleotides matching TRBD2. The CDR3 extends over 14 amino acids. Germline V gives CDR1 LNHDA, CDR2 SQIVND (reference sequence). V trimming: 7 bases; J trimming: 5 bases; junction bases outside the gene matches: 10. In DNA form, the CDR3 reads TGTGCCAGTAACTTGGGAGGGCCAAAGGAGACCCAGTACTTC. Amino acid sequence: CASNLGGPKETQYF.

J is TRBJ2-5 and V is TRBV7-9; 8 bases agree with TRBD1. The CDR3 extends over 14 amino acids. Per the germline V gene, CDR1 is SEHNR and CDR2 is FQNEAQ (reference sequence). V shed 8 bases, J shed 1 base, and the junction held 6 bases outside the gene matches. CDR3 sequence (DNA): TGTGCCAGCGGTTGGACAGGGATCCAAGAGACCCAGTACTTC. The encoded protein is CASGWTGIQETQYF. The whole variable domain, remainder taken from reference TRBV7-9 and TRBJ2-5, is DTGVSQNPRHKITKRGQNVTFRCDPISEHNRLYWYRQTLGQGPEFLTYFQNEAQLEKSRLLSDRFSAERPKGSFSTLEIQRTEQGDSAMYLCASGWTGIQETQYFGPGTRLLVL.

The V call is TRBV13, the J call TRBJ2-1; the D is unclear. V lost 2 bases and J 5 bases, leaving 7 bases between the germline ends. Germline V gene sequence: CDR1 PRHDT, CDR2 FYEKMQ (reference sequence). The CDR3 extends over 13 amino acids. CDR3 nucleotide sequence: TGTGCCAGCAGCTTAACCCAGGACAATGAGCAGTTCTTC. It is translated as CASSLTQDNEQFF.

In this sample, this clone is medium-sized. The chain is built from TRBV7-2 and TRBJ1-5, with a tentative D call TRBD1 (5 bases). The CDR3 covers 14 residues. Germline V lookup: CDR1 SGHTA, CDR2 FQGNSA. V was cut by 1 base and J by 5 bases, with 9 bases left in between. The CDR3 region is CASSLGGGHQPQHF. In DNA form, the CDR3 reads TGTGCCAGCAGCTTAGGGGGCGGCCATCAGCCCCAGCATTTT. Full variable domain (outside the CDR3, taken from reference TRBV7-2 and TRBJ1-5): GAGVSQSPSNKVTEKGKDVELRCDPISGHTALYWYRQSLGQGLEFLIYFQGNSAPDKSGLPSDRFSAERTGGSVSTLTIQRTQQEDSAVYLCASSLGGGHQPQHFGDGTRLSIL.

V usage is TRBV5-4 and J usage is TRBJ1-1; D call uncertain. CDR1 is SGHNT, CDR2 YYREEE, per germline (reference sequence). Trimming pared 9 bases from V and 1 base from J, leaving 10 bases between. The CDR3 is made up of 12 amino acids. The CDR3, as DNA: TGTGCCACACAAACGGGGAACACTGAAGCTTTCTTT. Residues: CATQTGNTEAFF.

V gene TRBV18 combines with J gene TRBJ2-1; TRBD2 matches 11 bases. Losses at the gene ends were 3 bases for V and 3 bases for J; bases not matched to a gene: 1. Germline CDR1 reads KGHSH; CDR2 reads LQKENI. This CDR3 spans 15 amino acids. This chain's CDR3 is CASSPLAGGYNEQFF. For the CDR3, the DNA is TGTGCCAGCTCACCTCTAGCGGGAGGCTACAATGAGCAGTTCTTC.

This clone occurred a few times. This chain links TRBV4-1 with TRBJ2-2; TRBD1 might be the D (5 bases). V was trimmed by 1 base and J by 0 bases, leaving 9 bases between them. Germline values: CDR1 MGHRA, CDR2 YSYEKL. CDR3 size: 16 residues. This chain's CDR3 is CASSQAPTANTGELFF. DNA for the CDR3: TGCGCCAGCAGCCAAGCCCCGACAGCGAACACCGGGGAGCTGTTTTTT.